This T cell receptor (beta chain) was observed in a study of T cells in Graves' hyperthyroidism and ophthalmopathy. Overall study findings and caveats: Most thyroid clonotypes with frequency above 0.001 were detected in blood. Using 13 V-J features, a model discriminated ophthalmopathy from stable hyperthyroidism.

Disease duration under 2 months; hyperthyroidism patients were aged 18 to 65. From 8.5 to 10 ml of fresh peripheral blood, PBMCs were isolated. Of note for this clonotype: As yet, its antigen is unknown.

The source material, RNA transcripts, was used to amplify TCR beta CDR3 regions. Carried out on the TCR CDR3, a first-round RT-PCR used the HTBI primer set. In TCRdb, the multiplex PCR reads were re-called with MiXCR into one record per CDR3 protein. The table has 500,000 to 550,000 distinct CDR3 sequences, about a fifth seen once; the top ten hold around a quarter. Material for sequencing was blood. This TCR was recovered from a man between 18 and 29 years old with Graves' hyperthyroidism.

The DNA for the CDR3 is TGCAGCGTCCGCGTACAGGGAAAGGCTGAAGCTTTCTTT. Translation gives CSVRVQGKAEAFF. The chain carries TRBV29-1 and TRBJ1-1; D possibly corresponds to TRBD1 (6 bases). V was clipped by 6 bases and J by 6 bases, with 17 bases between them. The CDR3 is 13 residues long. In germline, CDR1 is SQVTM, CDR2 ANQGSEA. The full variable domain, its missing parts supplied by reference TRBV29-1 and TRBJ1-1, is SAVISQKPSRDICQRGTSLTIQCQVDSQVTMMFWYRQQPGQSLTLIATANQGSEATYESGFVIDKFPISRPNLTFSTLTVSNMSPEDSSIYLCSVRVQGKAEAFFGQGTRLTVV.